These 25 T cell receptor beta chains were all obtained from the same sample, sequenced in a study of T cells in Graves' hyperthyroidism and ophthalmopathy. TCR beta CDR3 region amplification was performed from RNA transcripts. The TCR CDR3 was amplified in a first-round RT-PCR using the HTBI primer set. MiXCR, applied by TCRdb to the multiplex PCR reads, yields one record per CDR3 protein. The repertoire holds around 600,000 distinct CDR3 sequences, with roughly 16% as singletons. Material: blood. The receptors originated from a woman in her thirties or forties with Graves' ophthalmopathy.

This clonotype was recorded at least ten times. This sequence joins TRBV2 and TRBJ2-1, with D perhaps matching TRBD2 (5 bases). CDR3 length equals 14 residues. V was pared by 7 bases and J by 4 bases, with 14 bases between. CDR1 SNHLY and CDR2 FYNNEI come from the germline V gene. The CDR3 region has the DNA TGTGCCAGCAAGGCAGCGGCAGTTTACAATGAGCAGTTCTTC. It specifies CASKAAAVYNEQFF.

This clonotype was detected many times. The chain combines TRBV18 with TRBJ1-2; 8 bases line up with TRBD1. The germline V gene encodes CDR1 KGHSH and CDR2 LQKENI. Losses at the gene ends were 4 bases for V and 6 bases for J; bases not matched to a gene: 4. The length of the CDR3 is 13 residues. The CDR3 protein is CASSHPTGDGYTF. CDR3 sequence (DNA): TGTGCCAGCTCACATCCGACAGGGGATGGCTACACCTTC.

J is TRBJ1-2 and V is TRBV6-1, with 8 bases that match TRBD1. V shed 5 bases and J 6 bases; nucleotides not matched to a gene: 2. CDR3 size: 12 residues. Germline V lookup: CDR1 MNHNS, CDR2 SASEGT. CDR3 nucleotide sequence: TGTGCCAGCAGTCCAGGGGGCCATGGCTACACCTTC. Its protein is CASSPGGHGYTF.

Many counts were recorded for this clonotype. The chain links TRBV3-1 to TRBJ1-5; TRBD1 is a possible D gene (5 bases). The CDR3 extends over 15 amino acids. The germline V and J ends were trimmed by 4 bases and 5 bases, with 15 bases remaining between them. The V gene's germline CDR1 is LGHDT and CDR2 YNNKEL (reference sequence). The CDR3 reads CASSRDPSQDQPQHF. Written as DNA, the CDR3 is TGTGCCAGCAGCCGGGACCCGAGTCAAGATCAGCCCCAGCATTTT.

This clonotype was observed at least ten times. The chain uses TRBV6-2 or TRBV6-3 and TRBJ2-7; 7 bases match TRBD2. In germline, CDR1 is MNHEY, CDR2 SVGEGT. The V gene end was trimmed by 7 bases and the J gene end by 0 bases; junction bases not matched to a gene: 6. CDR3 length equals 14 residues. The CDR3 nucleotides are TGTGCCAGCATTACGGGCGGGAGCTCCTACGAGCAGTACTTC. It encodes CASITGGSSYEQYF.

This clonotype was seen at least ten times. The gene calls are TRBV6-1 and TRBJ1-1, with D possibly TRBD1 on 5 matching bases. CDR1 and CDR2 (germline): MNHNS, SASEGT. Trimming stripped 5 bases from V and 1 base from J, with 8 bases between. The CDR3 loop spans 13 amino acids. CDR3 nucleotide sequence: TGTGCCAGCAGTAAGACAGAGAACACTGAAGCTTTCTTT. Protein sequence: CASSKTENTEAFF.

As concerns this clonotype: It may be a read error: a sequence one base away is much more abundant. J is TRBJ2-1 and V is TRBV2, with D maybe TRBD2 (6 bases). Trimming removed 8 bases at V and 7 bases at J, with 12 bases between. The length of the CDR3 is 12 residues. Germline CDR1 and CDR2: SNHLY and FYNNEI. The CDR3 DNA sequence: TGTGCCAGCGCTCGGGGGTGGAATGAGCAGTTCTTC. Amino acids: CASARGWNEQFF.

This clonotype was counted a few times. The chain uses TRBV3-1 and TRBJ2-1; 14 bases match TRBD2. CDR3 size: 19 residues. V was pared by 2 bases and J by 5 bases, with 11 bases of the junction left unmatched. Per the germline V gene, CDR1 is LGHDT and CDR2 is YNNKEL (reference sequence). In nucleotides, the CDR3 is TGTGCCAGCAGCCAATATCGCCTCGGGACTAGCGGGAGTCACAATGAGCAGTTCTTC. Its translation is CASSQYRLGTSGSHNEQFF.

This CDR3 is CASKLAGGFRELFF. CDR3 bases: TGTGCCAGCAAACTAGCGGGGGGGTTCAGGGAGCTGTTTTTT. The chain links TRBV6-1 to TRBJ2-2; 13 bases are a match to TRBD2. Germline CDR1 and CDR2: MNHNS and SASEGT. Trimming at V came to 7 bases and at J to 9 bases, leaving 5 bases not matched to a gene. The CDR3 runs 14 residues.

J is TRBJ1-1 and V is TRBV29-1, with 8 bases fitting TRBD1. V trimming: 6 bases; J trimming: 6 bases; junction bases outside the gene matches: 3. The CDR3 spans 11 residues. CDR1 SQVTM and CDR2 ANQGSEA come from the germline V gene. DNA for the CDR3: TGCAGCGTGACAGGGGTGGCTGAAGCTTTCTTT. Translation: CSVTGVAEAFF.

In this sample, this clonotype turned up once. This chain links TRBV6-2 or TRBV6-3 with TRBJ2-1; tentatively, D is TRBD1 (6 bases). The CDR3 spans 16 residues. Looked up from germline, CDR1 is MNHEY and CDR2 is SVGEGT. Trimming took 2 bases from V and 2 from J, leaving 13 bases between them. The CDR3 nucleotides are TGTGCCAGCAGTTACCCGGACAGAGAACCCTACAATGAGCAGTTCTTC. It specifies CASSYPDREPYNEQFF.

This clonotype was seen only a few times. This chain joins TRBV5-1 and TRBJ2-3; TRBD2 agrees at 9 bases. Germline CDR1 reads SGHRS; CDR2 reads YFSETQ. The CDR3 runs 15 residues. The junction had 9 bases not matched to a gene; V was cut back by 6 bases and J by 4 bases. CDR3: CASKGVAGVSDTQYF. The CDR3 nucleotides read TGCGCCAGCAAGGGGGTAGCGGGGGTGTCAGATACGCAGTATTTT.

This clonotype has ten or more counts. The rearrangement joins TRBV3-1 to TRBJ1-6; possible D gene TRBD1, 6 bases. Per the germline V gene, CDR1 is LGHDT and CDR2 is YNNKEL (reference sequence). The CDR3 is 16 amino acids. Trimming removed 5 bases from V and 4 bases from J, with 15 bases in between. CDR3 bases: TGTGCCAGCAGCTTTAGTACAGGGTTTTATAATTCACCCCTCCACTTT. Translated: CASSFSTGFYNSPLHF.

The V gene is TRBV20-1, the J gene TRBJ2-5; TRBD2 matches 9 bases. Germline CDR1 reads DFQATT; CDR2 reads SNEGSKA (reference sequence). V shed 4 bases, J shed 2 bases, and the junction held 11 bases outside the gene matches. This CDR3 is built from 16 residues. In DNA form, the CDR3 reads TGCAGTGCTATTTCTTCGACTAGCGGTCTGCAAGAGACCCAGTACTTC. Its translation is CSAISSTSGLQETQYF.

The chain joins TRBV2 to TRBJ1-2; D remains unclear. Trimming removed 2 bases at V and 4 bases at J, with 11 bases between. This CDR3 region has 14 residues. Germline V lookup: CDR1 SNHLY, CDR2 FYNNEI. The CDR3 coding sequence is TGTGCCAGCAGTGAAAGCGCCATGGTCTATGGCTACACCTTC. It encodes CASSESAMVYGYTF.

This clonotype was picked up many times. The chain links TRBV6-1 to TRBJ2-5; D perhaps matches TRBD1 (5 bases). The V gene lost 6 bases and the J gene lost 7 bases, with 9 bases spanning the gap. The germline CDR1 and CDR2 sequences are MNHNS and SASEGT. The CDR3 consists of 11 residues. The CDR3 DNA is TGTGCCAGCAGCACAAGGGGGACCCAGTACTTC. It translates to CASSTRGTQYF.

This clonotype has at least ten counts. The V call is TRBV2, the J call TRBJ2-7; D gene uncertain. This CDR3 spans 15 amino acids. The germline V gene has CDR1 SNHLY and CDR2 FYNNEI. The V gene lost 2 bases and the J gene lost 3 bases, with 14 bases spanning the gap. The CDR3 here is CASSESLSLLYEQYF. The CDR3 nucleotides read TGTGCCAGCAGTGAAAGCCTCTCATTGCTCTACGAGCAGTACTTC.

J is TRBJ1-4 and V is TRBV7-6; tentatively, D is TRBD1 (6 bases). The V and J ends lost 5 bases and 4 bases respectively, with 14 bases between them. Germline CDR1 and CDR2: SGHVS and FNYEAQ. The CDR3 extends over 15 amino acids. The CDR3 loop reads CASSARTDFNEKLFF. The CDR3 nucleotides are TGTGCCAGCAGCGCCCGGACAGACTTTAATGAAAAACTGTTTTTT.

This clonotype was detected only a few times. V gene TRBV10-3 combines with J gene TRBJ2-1, with 8 positions matching TRBD1. CDR1 is ENHRY, CDR2 SYGVKD, per germline. The J segment lost 1 base and the V segment lost 6 bases, leaving 2 bases of the junction unmatched. The CDR3 length is 14 residues. The CDR3 nucleotides are TGTGCCATCAGCCGGGACAGGTCCTACAATGAGCAGTTCTTC. Residues: CAISRDRSYNEQFF.

This clonotype was seen repeatedly, ten times or more. This chain links TRBV18 with TRBJ2-7; no clear D. Germline V lookup: CDR1 KGHSH, CDR2 LQKENI. This CDR3 spans 14 amino acids. V was shortened by 2 bases and J by 3 bases, with 11 bases between the two germline ends. The CDR3 region has the DNA TGTGCCAGCTCACCAGCGGCATCCGGCTACGAGCAGTACTTC. Amino acids: CASSPAASGYEQYF.

This clonotype was observed a few times. This chain uses TRBV6-1 with TRBJ2-7; 10 nucleotides agree with TRBD2. Looked up from germline, CDR1 is MNHNS and CDR2 is SASEGT. This CDR3 contains 16 residues. With V trimmed by 8 bases and J by 2 bases, 12 bases remained unmatched. The CDR3 sequence: CASLHDTGLAAYEQYF. The CDR3 DNA reads TGTGCCAGCCTCCACGACACTGGACTAGCGGCCTACGAGCAGTACTTC.

In this sample, this clonotype turned up a few times. The chain is built from TRBV10-3 and TRBJ2-6, with TRBD1 matching over 7 bases. The CDR3 is made up of 15 amino acids. After removal of 4 bases from V and 0 bases from J, the junction contained 0 bases not matched to a gene. Germline V gives CDR1 ENHRY, CDR2 SYGVKD. CDR3 nucleotides: TGTGCCATCAGTGGGACAGGCTCTGGGGCCAACGTCCTGACTTTC. As protein: CAISGTGSGANVLTF.

The table lists this clonotype with a few counts. This chain joins TRBV12-3 or TRBV12-4 and TRBJ1-4, with TRBD1 matching 8 bases. With V trimmed by 1 base and J by 7 bases, 2 bases remained unmatched. The CDR3 runs to 14 residues. The CDR3, as DNA: TGTGCCAGCAGTTTAGGGACAGGGATTGAAAAACTGTTTTTT. Amino acids: CASSLGTGIEKLFF.

This clonotype was observed many times. V and J are TRBV28 and TRBJ1-2, with 9 bases fitting TRBD1. The CDR3 has 14 residues. The ends lost 2 bases at V and 5 bases at J; junction bases unmatched: 3. Germline CDR1 and CDR2: MDHEN and SYDVKM. The CDR3 DNA reads TGTGCCAGCAGTTTACGGGACAGGGATTATGGCTACACCTTC. Its protein product is CASSLRDRDYGYTF.

This clonotype was seen only a few times. This rearrangement joins TRBV20-1 to TRBJ1-4, with a possible D match to TRBD1 (6 bases). This CDR3 is built from 13 residues. Germline-derived CDR1 and CDR2 are DFQATT and SNEGSKA (reference sequence). Trimming took 5 bases from V and 8 from J, leaving 15 bases between them. CDR3 in DNA: TGCAGTGCTCTTTACAGGGCAGGCGAAAAACTGTTTTTT. This translates into CSALYRAGEKLFF.